Listed below are T cell receptor beta chains from one sample, sequenced in a study of cytomegalovirus exposure and HLA in healthy donors. TCRdb's table, derived via immunoSEQ multiplex PCR, lists solely in-frame clones and lacks some. The sample has about 84,000 clones; about 87% are singletons. Input material: PBMCs. Receptors were obtained from a man aged 18 to 30 in good health and CMV-seronegative. Each CDR3 is given with its conserved first and last residue. The D gene is left open where the match is weak. Clone size is stated in some rows and not others, as once, few, many or a class when expanded.

V gene	D gene	J gene	clone size	CDR3 length	CDR3 protein	CDR3 DNA
TRBV25-1	TRBD1	TRBJ1-2	.	14	CASSGPGTGRGYTF	TGTGCCAGCAGTGGGCCCGGGACAGGGCGTGGCTACACCTTC
TRBV5-6	TRBD2	TRBJ2-7	.	15	CASKVRQRDSYEQYF	TGTGCCAGTAAAGTGCGACAGCGGGATTCCTACGAGCAGTACTTC
TRBV7-9	.	TRBJ2-3	.	16	CASSLLSPGVTDTQYF	TGTGCCAGCAGCTTATTATCGCCGGGGGTCACAGATACGCAGTATTTT
TRBV2	TRBD2	TRBJ2-4	.	24	CASSESGLAGASLTQKHSVGLQYF	TGTGCCAGCAGTGAGAGTGGGCTAGCGGGAGCCTCCCTTACCCAAAAACATTCAGTGGGCCTTCAGTACTTC
TRBV9	.	TRBJ2-2	.	13	CASRGGLAGELFF	TGTGCCAGCAGGGGCGGGCTCGCCGGGGAGCTGTTTTTT
TRBV4-3	TRBD2	TRBJ2-2	.	16	CASSQSGGDLAGELFF	TGCGCCAGCAGCCAATCCGGGGGGGATTTAGCCGGGGAGCTGTTTTTT
TRBV19	.	TRBJ1-3	.	18	CASSIDVSGLLAGNTIYF	TGTGCCAGTAGTATAGACGTGAGTGGACTTTTGGCTGGAAACACCATATATTTT
TRBV29-1	TRBD2	TRBJ2-2	.	15	CSVETSGRATGELFF	TGCAGCGTTGAAACTAGCGGGAGGGCCACCGGGGAGCTGTTTTTT
TRBV7-6	.	TRBJ1-4	.	15	CASSLSSTRFEKLFF	TGTGCCAGCAGCTTATCATCTACGAGATTCGAAAAACTGTTTTTT
TRBV6-1	TRBD2	TRBJ2-2	.	14	CASIRREGPGELFF	TGTGCCAGCATCAGGCGGGAGGGCCCCGGGGAGCTGTTTTTT
TRBV27	.	TRBJ1-6	.	15	CASSFYPRSNSPLHF	TGTGCCAGCAGTTTTTACCCGCGGAGCAATTCACCCCTCCACTTT
TRBV7-3	TRBD1	TRBJ2-7	.	14	CASSPSGTGDEQYF	TGTGCCAGCAGCCCGTCCGGGACAGGGGACGAGCAGTACTTC
TRBV6-5	TRBD1	TRBJ2-5	.	16	CASSYWATGNQETQYF	TGTGCCAGCAGTTACTGGGCGACAGGGAACCAAGAGACCCAGTACTTC
TRBV7-2	.	TRBJ1-1	.	12	CASSLGVGEAFF	TGTGCCAGCAGCTTGGGAGTGGGGGAAGCTTTCTTT
TRBV21-1	.	TRBJ2-1	.	15	CASSEVLAGYNEQFF	TGTGCCAGCAGCGAGGTACTAGCGGGCTACAATGAGCAGTTCTTC
TRBV11-2	.	TRBJ2-3	.	14	CASSLGVRVDTQYF	TGTGCCAGCAGCTTGGGCGTCCGCGTCGATACGCAGTATTTT
TRBV10-3	TRBD1	TRBJ2-7	.	12	CAISGQESEQYF	TGTGCCATCAGCGGACAGGAGAGCGAGCAGTACTTC
TRBV7-9	.	TRBJ2-5	.	16	CSSSTSARGYQETQYF	TGTTCCAGCAGCACTAGTGCTAGGGGGTACCAAGAGACCCAGTACTTC
TRBV7-2	.	TRBJ2-7	.	13	CASSPRWAYEQYF	TGTGCCAGCAGCCCGAGGTGGGCCTACGAGCAGTACTTC
TRBV5-1	.	TRBJ2-1	.	18	CASSLEGAEDYSYNEQFF	TGCGCCAGCAGCTTGGAAGGGGCCGAGGACTACTCCTACAATGAGCAGTTCTTC
TRBV15	.	TRBJ1-2	.	16	CATSTGWETGLYGYTF	TGTGCCACCAGCACGGGGTGGGAAACAGGGCTCTATGGCTACACCTTC
TRBV18	TRBD2	TRBJ2-3	.	18	CASSPLRTSGSSTDTQYF	TGTGCCAGCTCACCCCTCCGGACTAGCGGGAGTAGCACAGATACGCAGTATTTT
TRBV5-1	.	TRBJ2-7	.	13	CASSLGRVYEQYF	TGCGCCAGCAGCTTGGGCCGAGTCTACGAGCAGTACTTC
TRBV10-3	TRBD1	TRBJ1-1	.	18	CAISNFPGQGKGNAEAFF	TGTGCCATCAGTAATTTCCCGGGACAGGGAAAGGGGAACGCTGAAGCTTTCTTT
TRBV4-3	TRBD2	TRBJ2-1	once	16	CASSQSWTSGSNEQFF	TGCGCCAGCAGCCAGTCCTGGACTAGCGGGAGCAATGAGCAGTTCTTC
TRBV19	TRBD2	TRBJ2-3	.	15	CASSIETSGSYTQYF	TGTGCCAGTAGTATAGAGACTAGCGGGAGCTATACGCAGTATTTT
TRBV5-1	.	TRBJ2-1	once	12	CASSLAGGEQFF	TGCGCCAGCAGCTTGGCCGGCGGTGAGCAGTTCTTC
TRBV6-1	.	TRBJ2-1	.	13	CASSDYGANEQFF	TGTGCCAGCAGTGACTACGGAGCTAATGAGCAGTTCTTC
TRBV5-4	TRBD1	TRBJ2-7	.	15	CASSSLGTGRNEQYF	TGTGCCAGCAGCTCCCTTGGGACAGGGAGGAACGAGCAGTACTTC
TRBV6-5	.	TRBJ2-4	.	14	CASSDTGQLDIQYF	TGTGCCAGCAGCGACACAGGGCAACTGGACATTCAGTACTTC
TRBV28	TRBD1	TRBJ1-5	few	15	CASSSLRTGYQPQHF	TGTGCCAGTTCTTCATTAAGGACAGGGTATCAGCCCCAGCATTTT
TRBV21-1	.	TRBJ2-3	.	17	CASSKGSWEGPSDTQYF	TGTGCCAGCAGCAAAGGTTCGTGGGAGGGCCCTTCAGATACGCAGTATTTT
TRBV11-1	.	TRBJ1-2	.	14	CASSAPWAPHGYTF	TGTGCCAGCAGCGCCCCGTGGGCACCCCATGGCTACACCTTC
TRBV9	TRBD2	TRBJ2-2	.	15	CASTAGEWNTGELFF	TGTGCCAGCACAGCGGGAGAATGGAACACCGGGGAGCTGTTTTTT
TRBV29-1	TRBD1	TRBJ1-1	.	14	CSVFPRTGVTEAFF	TGCAGCGTTTTTCCAAGGACAGGTGTCACTGAAGCTTTCTTT
TRBV14	TRBD2	TRBJ2-1	.	16	CASSQQTSGRAHEQFF	TGTGCCAGCAGCCAGCAGACTAGCGGGAGGGCCCATGAGCAGTTCTTC
TRBV7-2	TRBD1	TRBJ2-7	.	15	CASSSRDRGAYEQYF	TGTGCCAGCAGCTCCCGGGACAGGGGGGCCTACGAGCAGTACTTC
TRBV28	TRBD1	TRBJ2-7	.	15	CASRLRTGSSYEQYF	TGTGCCAGCAGACTGAGGACAGGGTCTAGCTACGAGCAGTACTTC
TRBV28	.	TRBJ1-1	.	12	CASTYSTGQAFF	TGTGCCAGCACTTATTCGACAGGCCAAGCTTTCTTT
TRBV28	TRBD1	TRBJ1-5	.	14	CASSSDRERQPQHF	TGTGCCAGCAGCAGTGACAGGGAGCGTCAGCCCCAGCATTTT
TRBV5-1	TRBD1	TRBJ2-1	.	15	CASSIRDSSYNEQFF	TGCGCCAGCAGCATCCGGGACAGCTCCTACAATGAGCAGTTCTTC
TRBV19	.	TRBJ2-1	.	16	CASSPMGRLVNNEQFF	TGTGCCAGTAGCCCCATGGGGCGACTAGTCAACAATGAGCAGTTCTTC
TRBV28	.	TRBJ1-3	.	14	CASSLTVSGNTIYF	TGTGCCAGCAGTTTGACAGTCTCTGGAAACACCATATATTTT
TRBV9	.	TRBJ1-2	.	16	CASSVGYPGLGYGYTF	TGTGCCAGCAGCGTAGGATATCCGGGATTGGGCTATGGCTACACCTTC
TRBV6-8	.	TRBJ2-7	.	14	CASSKATGEGEQYF	TGTGCCAGCAGTAAGGCGACAGGGGAGGGCGAGCAGTACTTC
TRBV7-9	.	TRBJ1-6	.	15	CASSLAGGYNSPLHF	TGTGCCAGCAGCTTAGCGGGGGGGTATAATTCACCCCTCCACTTT
TRBV19	TRBD1	TRBJ1-5	.	15	CASTQFGQANQPQHF	TGTGCCAGTACTCAATTTGGACAGGCTAATCAGCCCCAGCATTTT
TRBV7-9	TRBD1	TRBJ1-4	.	17	CASSMGQGASTNEKLFF	TGTGCCAGCAGCATGGGACAGGGGGCGTCAACTAATGAAAAACTGTTTTTT
TRBV5-4	.	TRBJ2-1	.	13	CASSLGGRSGQFF	TGTGCCAGCAGCTTGGGGGGTAGAAGCGGGCAGTTCTTC
TRBV7-2	TRBD1	TRBJ1-3	.	16	CASTPSPGQLLDTIYF	TGTGCCAGCACCCCCTCACCGGGACAGCTCCTGGACACCATATATTTT
TRBV11-3	.	TRBJ2-7	.	13	CASSLEQGYEQYF	TGTGCCAGCAGCTTAGAACAGGGATACGAGCAGTACTTC
TRBV29-1	TRBD1	TRBJ2-2	.	14	CSVDRGGHTGELFF	TGCAGCGTGGACAGGGGAGGTCACACCGGGGAGCTGTTTTTT
TRBV2	.	TRBJ2-3	few	14	CASGKDLGTDTQYF	TGTGCCAGCGGGAAGGACTTGGGCACAGATACGCAGTATTTT
TRBV6-1	TRBD1	TRBJ2-7	.	14	CASSVIGTGDEQYF	TGTGCCAGCAGTGTAATTGGGACAGGGGACGAGCAGTACTTC
TRBV6-5	TRBD1	TRBJ2-3	.	14	CASSRDRVTDTQYF	TGTGCCAGCAGTCGGGACAGGGTAACAGATACGCAGTATTTT